Reported below is one T cell receptor beta chain. The antigen it binds to is not known. Based on the germline V gene, the CDR1 and CDR2 sequences are SGHRS and YFSETQ. From cysteine to phenylalanine, the CDR3 is 17 amino acids long. This entry has no DNA. The data were taken from a study of human CD8 memory T cell subsets (TCRdb year 2020). Regarding the study in general: To assess clonal relationships, the TCRbeta repertoires of stem-like (TSTEM), progenitor exhausted-like (TPEX) and effector memory CD8+ T cell subsets were compared. Roughly 6 donors each provided TSTEM, TPEX and effector memory subsets, from which TCRbeta repertoires were obtained. Summary of the overall study and its limitations: Based on Chao1 estimates, TSTEM subsets appeared to have greater repertoire diversity than TPEX subsets, which could potentially reflect a broader range of specificities. Clonotypes were shared with effector memory cells by both stem-like subsets, but only minimal overlap was found between TSTEM and TPEX repertoires, suggesting distinct antigen spectra. Normalized Shannon-Wiener diversity was similarly high in TSTEM and TPEX subsets, while effector memory subsets were less diverse by comparison. Only TCRbeta chains were sequenced, and repertoire comparisons rested on about 6 donors tested with paired t-tests and Bonferroni correction.

CCR7+ PD-1- TIGIT- cells were classified as stem-like memory CD8+ T cells (TSTEM). Density gradient separation was used to isolate peripheral blood mononuclear cells from buffy coats of healthy donors. In the study, total CD8+ T cells were enriched by negative magnetic separation with EasySep or MojoSort CD8+ T cell isolation kits. An RNeasy Mini Kit was used to extract total RNA from duplicate vials of around 140,000 sorted CD8+ T cells per subset. PBMCs were used either fresh or after being cryopreserved in fetal bovine serum containing approximately 9.8% DMSO. Fluorescence-activated cell sorting on a FACSAria III was used to sort the CD8+ T cell subsets to purity. The reads were generated on a NextSeq 550. A Human TCR Profiling Kit was used to prepare UMI-labeled 5' RACE TCRbeta libraries. The same number of PCR cycles was used to prepare all TCRbeta libraries in parallel. The source study handled its data this way. Each TCRbeta library contained between about 2,900 and 20,000 functional CDR3beta clonotypes. MIGEC 1.2.9 was used for UMI extraction and consensus assembly, with at least three reads per UMI being required. In-frame CDR3beta repertoires were extracted with MiXCR 3.0.3. Each sample was downsampled to 42,000 randomly selected UMIs before diversity metrics were computed in VDJtools 1.2.1. For the top 3,000 clones of each sample pair, the repertoire overlap metrics D, R and F2 were calculated in VDJtools. TCRdb reprocessed the reads and lists each CDR3 protein sequence as a single entry, with no DNA. The V and J calls here are based on TCRdb, not the publication. This sample's table has entries for some 10,000 distinct CDR3 sequences. The biggest ten clones account for less than 25% of the sample.

The V and J segments used are TRBV5-1 and TRBJ2-5; absent DNA, TCRdb's TRBD1 call cannot be checked. This receptor was identified in a human donor in good health. Source material: CD8+ stem-like memory T cells (TSCM and TCM) sorted from PBMCs. The sample's cell subset or site, from its label and the paper: stem-like memory CD8 T cells (TSTEM), CCR7+ PD-1- TIGIT-. The CDR3 region has the sequence CASRLRDLGQGGETQYF.